This T cell receptor beta chain was retrieved from a study of brain metastases from non-small cell lung cancer. Study observations and caveats: T-cell infiltration was lower in brain metastases than primaries (P < 0.001).

CDR1 and CDR2 from the germline V gene are MRHNA and SNTAGT. The CDR3 has 13 residues. J gave up 6 bases and V 5 bases, and 4 bases lay outside the gene matches. Sequencing used immunoSEQ multiplex PCR; TCRdb keeps in-frame clones, though not all of them. The table has some 2,100 clones, around 83% seen once. Comment on this clone: Its antigen is not known.

This receptor was identified in a donor aged 40 or over with non-small cell lung cancer. The sequencing sample was made of tissue from a brain metastasis. The J gene is TRBJ1-1, the V gene TRBV6-4, with 9 bases matching TRBD1. CDR3 protein: CASSTRQGAEAFF. The CDR3 nucleotides are TGTGCCAGCAGTACTCGACAGGGGGCTGAAGCTTTCTTT.